The 3 T cell receptor beta chains below come from one sample, sequenced in a study of immune evolution from preneoplasia to lung adenocarcinoma. Profiled with immunoSEQ multiplex PCR; TCRdb holds only in-frame clones, not every one. The table lists about 9,500 clones, almost 90% of them singletons. Input material: FFPE invasive lung adenocarcinoma tissue. The receptor source for this set is a person between 70 and 80 years old with invasive lung adenocarcinoma.

The chain recombines TRBV2 with TRBJ2-3; D may correspond to TRBD1 or TRBD2 (6 bases each). The CDR3 spans 17 residues. CDR1 is SNHLY, CDR2 FYNNEI, per germline. Trimming pared 1 base from V and 2 bases from J, leaving 16 bases between. The CDR3 DNA reads TGTGCCAGCAGTGAAGATCCGGGGGCGCAAGTCACAGATACGCAGTATTTT. This gives the protein CASSEDPGAQVTDTQYF.

This clone is a singleton in its sample. The J gene is TRBJ2-7, the V gene TRBV6-5; TRBD2 matches 7 bases. CDR1 and CDR2 from the germline V gene are MNHEY and SVGAGI. Losses at the gene ends were 6 bases for V and 1 base for J; bases not matched to a gene: 9. This CDR3 is built from 15 residues. For the CDR3, the DNA is TGTGCCAGCAGCACAACTAGCGTAGGATCCTACGAGCAGTACTTC. It codes for CASSTTSVGSYEQYF.

V and J are TRBV7-9 and TRBJ2-2; the match to TRBD2 covers 9 bases. Trimming removed 1 base from V and 0 bases from J; junction bases left unmatched: 6. The CDR3 length is 18 residues. Germline V gene data show CDR1 as SEHNR and CDR2 as FQNEAQ (reference sequence). CDR3 region: CASSLVTSGYPNTGELFF. The CDR3 coding sequence is TGTGCCAGCAGCTTAGTTACTAGCGGGTATCCGAACACCGGGGAGCTGTTTTTT.